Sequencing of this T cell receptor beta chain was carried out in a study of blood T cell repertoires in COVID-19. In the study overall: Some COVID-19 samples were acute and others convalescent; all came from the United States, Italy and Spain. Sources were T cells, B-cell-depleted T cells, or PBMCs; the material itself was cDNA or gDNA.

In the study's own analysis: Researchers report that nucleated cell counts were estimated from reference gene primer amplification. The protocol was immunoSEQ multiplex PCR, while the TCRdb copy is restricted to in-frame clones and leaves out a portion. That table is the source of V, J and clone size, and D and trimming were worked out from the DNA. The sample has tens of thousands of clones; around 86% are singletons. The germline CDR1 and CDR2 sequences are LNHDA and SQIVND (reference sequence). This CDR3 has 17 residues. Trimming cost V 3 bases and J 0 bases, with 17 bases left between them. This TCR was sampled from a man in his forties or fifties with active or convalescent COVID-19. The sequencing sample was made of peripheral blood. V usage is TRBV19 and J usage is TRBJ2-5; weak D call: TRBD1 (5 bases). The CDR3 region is CASSISPSTDYQETQYF. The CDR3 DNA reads TGTGCCAGTAGTATCTCCCCCTCGACAGACTACCAAGAGACCCAGTACTTC.